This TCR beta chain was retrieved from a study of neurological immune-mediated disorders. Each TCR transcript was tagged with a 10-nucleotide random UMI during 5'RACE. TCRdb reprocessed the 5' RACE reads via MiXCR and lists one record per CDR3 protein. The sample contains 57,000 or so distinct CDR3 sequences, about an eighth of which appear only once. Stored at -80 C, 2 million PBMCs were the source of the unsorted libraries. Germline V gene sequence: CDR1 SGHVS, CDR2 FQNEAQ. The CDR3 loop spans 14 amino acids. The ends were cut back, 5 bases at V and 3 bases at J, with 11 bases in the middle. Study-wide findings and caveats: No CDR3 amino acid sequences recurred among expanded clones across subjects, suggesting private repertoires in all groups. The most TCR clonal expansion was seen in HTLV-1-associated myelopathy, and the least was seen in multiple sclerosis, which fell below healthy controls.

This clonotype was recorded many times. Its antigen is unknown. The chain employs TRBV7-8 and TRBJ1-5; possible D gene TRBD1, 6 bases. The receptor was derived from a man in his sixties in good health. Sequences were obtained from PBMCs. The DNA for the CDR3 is TGTGCCAGCAGCCCTCGGACAGACAATCAGCCCCAGCATTTT. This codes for CASSPRTDNQPQHF.